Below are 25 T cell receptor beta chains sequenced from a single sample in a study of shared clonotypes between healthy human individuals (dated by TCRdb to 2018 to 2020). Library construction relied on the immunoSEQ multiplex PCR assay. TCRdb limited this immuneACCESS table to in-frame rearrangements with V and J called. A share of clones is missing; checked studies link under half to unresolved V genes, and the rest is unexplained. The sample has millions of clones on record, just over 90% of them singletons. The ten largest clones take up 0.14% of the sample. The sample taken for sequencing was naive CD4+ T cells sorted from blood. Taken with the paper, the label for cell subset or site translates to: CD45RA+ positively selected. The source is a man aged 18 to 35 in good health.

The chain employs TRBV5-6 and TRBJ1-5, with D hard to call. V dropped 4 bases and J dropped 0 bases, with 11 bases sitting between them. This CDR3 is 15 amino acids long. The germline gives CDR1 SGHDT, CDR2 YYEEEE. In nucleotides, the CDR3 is TGTGCCAGCAGCAGAGACGGGAATAGCAATCAGCCCCAGCATTTT. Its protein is CASSRDGNSNQPQHF. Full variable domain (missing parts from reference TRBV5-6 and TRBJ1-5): DAGVTQSPTHLIKTRGQQVTLRCSPKSGHDTVSWYQQALGQGPQFIFQYYEEEERQRGNFPDRFSGHQFPNYSSELNVNALLLGDSALYLCASSRDGNSNQPQHFGDGTRLSIL.

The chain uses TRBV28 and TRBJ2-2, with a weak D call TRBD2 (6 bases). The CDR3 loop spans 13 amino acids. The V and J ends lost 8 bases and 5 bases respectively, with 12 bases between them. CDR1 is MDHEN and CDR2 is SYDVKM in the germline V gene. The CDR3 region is CASSGVGTGELFF. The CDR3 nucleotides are TGTGCCAGCTCGGGGGTGGGGACCGGGGAGCTGTTTTTT.

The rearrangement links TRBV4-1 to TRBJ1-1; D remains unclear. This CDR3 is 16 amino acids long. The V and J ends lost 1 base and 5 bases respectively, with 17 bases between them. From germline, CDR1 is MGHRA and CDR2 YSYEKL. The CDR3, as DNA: TGCGCCAGCAGCCAAGGAATGGCGACCACGGGGACTGAAGCTTTCTTT. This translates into CASSQGMATTGTEAFF.

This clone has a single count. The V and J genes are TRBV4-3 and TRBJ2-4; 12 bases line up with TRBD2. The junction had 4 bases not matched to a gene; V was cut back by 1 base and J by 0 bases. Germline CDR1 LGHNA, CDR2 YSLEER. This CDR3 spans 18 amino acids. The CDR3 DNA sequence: TGCGCCAGCAGCCAAGGACTAGCGGGAGCGGGAGCCAAAAACATTCAGTACTTC. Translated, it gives CASSQGLAGAGAKNIQYF.

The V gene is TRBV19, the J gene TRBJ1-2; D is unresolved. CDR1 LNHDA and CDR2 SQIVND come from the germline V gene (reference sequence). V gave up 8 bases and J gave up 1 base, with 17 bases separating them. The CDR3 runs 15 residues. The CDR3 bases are TGTGCCAGTTCCCCCCCGGTCAGCTATAACTATGGCTACACCTTC. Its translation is CASSPPVSYNYGYTF.

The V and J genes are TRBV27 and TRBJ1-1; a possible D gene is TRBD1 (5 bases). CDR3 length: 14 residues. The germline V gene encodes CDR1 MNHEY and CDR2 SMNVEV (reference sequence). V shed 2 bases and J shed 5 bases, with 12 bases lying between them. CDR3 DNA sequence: TGTGCCAGCAGTTTAACGAGGGGCAGAACTGAAGCTTTCTTT. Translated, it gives CASSLTRGRTEAFF.

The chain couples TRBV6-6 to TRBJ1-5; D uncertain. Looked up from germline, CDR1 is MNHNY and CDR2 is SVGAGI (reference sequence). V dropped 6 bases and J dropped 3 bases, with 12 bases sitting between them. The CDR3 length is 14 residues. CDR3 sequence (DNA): TGTGCCAGCAGCCCTAGACGGTACAATCAGCCCCAGCATTTT. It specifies CASSPRRYNQPQHF.

DNA for the CDR3: TGTGCCAGCAGCTTATATGTGGGGCCTAATGAAAAACTGTTTTTT. Protein: CASSLYVGPNEKLFF. The rearrangement links TRBV7-2 to TRBJ1-4; possible D gene TRBD1, 5 bases. V dropped 2 bases and J dropped 3 bases, with 10 bases sitting between them. The CDR3 is 15 amino acids. Looked up from germline, CDR1 is SGHTA and CDR2 is FQGNSA.

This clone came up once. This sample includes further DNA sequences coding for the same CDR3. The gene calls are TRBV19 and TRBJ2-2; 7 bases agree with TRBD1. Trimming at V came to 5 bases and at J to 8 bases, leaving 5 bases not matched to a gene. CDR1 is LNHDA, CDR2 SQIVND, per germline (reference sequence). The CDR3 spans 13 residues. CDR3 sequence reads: CASSRQGLGELFF. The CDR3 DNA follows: TGTGCCAGTAGTCGACAGGGTTTGGGGGAGCTGTTTTTT.

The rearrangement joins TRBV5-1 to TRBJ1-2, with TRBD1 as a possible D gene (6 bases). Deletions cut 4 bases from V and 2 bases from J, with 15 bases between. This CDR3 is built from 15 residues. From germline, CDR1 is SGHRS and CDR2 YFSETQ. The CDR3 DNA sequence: TGCGCCAGCAGCGGGGGACAAAACGTCAACTATGGCTACACCTTC. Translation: CASSGGQNVNYGYTF.

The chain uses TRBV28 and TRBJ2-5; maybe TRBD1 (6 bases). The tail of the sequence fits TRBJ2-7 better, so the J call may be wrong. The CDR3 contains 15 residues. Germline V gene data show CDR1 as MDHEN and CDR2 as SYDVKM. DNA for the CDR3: TGTGCCAGCAGGTCCTGGGACACGGACTCCTACGAGCAGTACTTC. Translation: CASRSWDTDSYEQYF.

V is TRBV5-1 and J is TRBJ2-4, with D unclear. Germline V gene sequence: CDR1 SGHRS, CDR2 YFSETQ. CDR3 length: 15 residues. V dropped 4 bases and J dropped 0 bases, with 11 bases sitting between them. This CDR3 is CASSPDPRAKNIQYF. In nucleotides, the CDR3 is TGCGCCAGCAGCCCGGATCCCCGAGCCAAAAACATTCAGTACTTC.

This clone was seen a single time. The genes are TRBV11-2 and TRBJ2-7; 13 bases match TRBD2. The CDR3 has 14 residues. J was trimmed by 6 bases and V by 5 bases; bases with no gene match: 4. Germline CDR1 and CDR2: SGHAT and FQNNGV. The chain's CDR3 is CASSQGLAGTEQYF. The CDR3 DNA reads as TGTGCCAGCAGCCAGGGACTAGCGGGGACCGAGCAGTACTTC.

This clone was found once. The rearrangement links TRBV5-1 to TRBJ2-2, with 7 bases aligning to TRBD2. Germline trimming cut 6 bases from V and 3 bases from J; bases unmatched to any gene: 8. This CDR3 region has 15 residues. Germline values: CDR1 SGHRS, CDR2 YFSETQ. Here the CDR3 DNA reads TGCGCCAGCATCCCGAGCGGGGTGTACACCGGGGAGCTGTTTTTT. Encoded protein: CASIPSGVYTGELFF.

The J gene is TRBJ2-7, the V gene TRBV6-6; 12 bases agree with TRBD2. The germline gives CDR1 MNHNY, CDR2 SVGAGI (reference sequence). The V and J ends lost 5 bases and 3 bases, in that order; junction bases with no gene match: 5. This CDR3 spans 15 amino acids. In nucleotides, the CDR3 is TGTGCCAGCAGTCAAAGACTAGCGGGGGACTACGAGCAGTACTTC. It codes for CASSQRLAGDYEQYF.

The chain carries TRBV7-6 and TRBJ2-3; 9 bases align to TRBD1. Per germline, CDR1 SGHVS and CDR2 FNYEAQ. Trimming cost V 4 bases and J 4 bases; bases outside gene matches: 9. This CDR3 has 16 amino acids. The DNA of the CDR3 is TGTGCCAGCAGCTCGTACAGGGGGCGCCCAGCAGATACGCAGTATTTT. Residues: CASSSYRGRPADTQYF. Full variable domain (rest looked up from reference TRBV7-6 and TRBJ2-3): GAGVSQSPRYKVTKRGQDVALRCDPISGHVSLYWYRQALGQGPEFLTYFNYEAQQDKSGLPNDRFSAERPEGSISTLTIQRTEQRDSAMYRCASSSYRGRPADTQYFGPGTRLTVL.

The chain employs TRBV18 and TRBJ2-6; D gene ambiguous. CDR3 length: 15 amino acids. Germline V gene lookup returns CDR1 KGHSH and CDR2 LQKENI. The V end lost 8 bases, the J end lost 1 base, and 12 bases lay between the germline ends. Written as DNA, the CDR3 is TGTGCCAGCGGACCAGGCGCTTCTGGGGCCAACGTCCTGACTTTC. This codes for CASGPGASGANVLTF.

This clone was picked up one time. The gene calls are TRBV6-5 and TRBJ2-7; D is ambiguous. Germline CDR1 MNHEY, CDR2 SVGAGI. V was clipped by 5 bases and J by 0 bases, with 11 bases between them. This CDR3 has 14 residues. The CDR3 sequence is CASSPTGFSYEQYF. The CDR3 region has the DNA TGTGCCAGCAGTCCGACTGGATTCTCCTACGAGCAGTACTTC.

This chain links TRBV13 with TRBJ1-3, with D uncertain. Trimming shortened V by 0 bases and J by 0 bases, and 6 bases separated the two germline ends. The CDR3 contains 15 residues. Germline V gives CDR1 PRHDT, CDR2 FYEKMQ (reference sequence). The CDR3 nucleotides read TGTGCCAGCAGCTTAGGCCCTAACTCTGGAAACACCATATATTTT. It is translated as CASSLGPNSGNTIYF.

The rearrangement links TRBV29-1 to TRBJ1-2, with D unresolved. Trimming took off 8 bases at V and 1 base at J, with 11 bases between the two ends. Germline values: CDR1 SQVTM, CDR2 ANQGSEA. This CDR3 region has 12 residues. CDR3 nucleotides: TGCAGCACATCGAAATTTAACTATGGCTACACCTTC. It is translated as CSTSKFNYGYTF.

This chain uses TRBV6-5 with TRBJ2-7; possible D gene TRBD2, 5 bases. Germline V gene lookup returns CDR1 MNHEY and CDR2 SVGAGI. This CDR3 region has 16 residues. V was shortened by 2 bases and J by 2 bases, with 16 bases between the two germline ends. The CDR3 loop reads CASSYEGRTRPYEQYF. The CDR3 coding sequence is TGTGCCAGCAGTTACGAGGGCAGGACCAGACCCTACGAGCAGTACTTC.

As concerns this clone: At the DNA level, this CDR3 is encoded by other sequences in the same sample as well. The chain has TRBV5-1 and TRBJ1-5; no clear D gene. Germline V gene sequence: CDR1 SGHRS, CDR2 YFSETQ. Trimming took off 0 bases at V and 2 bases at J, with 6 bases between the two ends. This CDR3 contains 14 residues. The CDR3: CASSLDGGNQPQHF. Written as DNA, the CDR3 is TGCGCCAGCAGCTTGGACGGGGGCAATCAGCCCCAGCATTTT.

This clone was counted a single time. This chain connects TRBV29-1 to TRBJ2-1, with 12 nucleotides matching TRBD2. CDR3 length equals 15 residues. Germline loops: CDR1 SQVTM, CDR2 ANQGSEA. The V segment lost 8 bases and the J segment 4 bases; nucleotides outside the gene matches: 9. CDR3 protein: CSLLAGGPDYNEQFF. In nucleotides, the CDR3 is TGCAGCCTCCTAGCGGGAGGGCCGGATTACAATGAGCAGTTCTTC.

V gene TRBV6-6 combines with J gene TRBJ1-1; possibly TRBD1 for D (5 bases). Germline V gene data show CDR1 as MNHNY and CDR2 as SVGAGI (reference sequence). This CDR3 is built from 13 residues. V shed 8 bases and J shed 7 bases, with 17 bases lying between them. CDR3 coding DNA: TGTGCCAGCGGACCCAGGGAGGGCTATGAAGCTTTCTTT. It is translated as CASGPREGYEAFF.

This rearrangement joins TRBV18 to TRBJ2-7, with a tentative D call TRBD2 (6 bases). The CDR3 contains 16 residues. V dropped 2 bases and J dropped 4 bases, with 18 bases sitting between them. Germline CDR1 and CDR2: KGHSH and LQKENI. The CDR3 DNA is TGTGCCAGCTCACCAAGGGTAGGCGGGACTGCTTACGAGCAGTACTTC. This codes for CASSPRVGGTAYEQYF.